This T cell receptor (beta chain) was identified during a study of vaccination and CD4 T cells after COVID-19. The treatment is: approximately 9-day PBMC culture with coronavirus spike peptide pools or control peptides (ViraFEST assay). IL-2 (around 10 IU/ml) and peptide pools (roughly 10 ug/ml) were added to cultures of two million PBMCs per well. Study-level points and caveats: Median numbers of SARS-CoV-2-reactive clonotypes increased from around 20 to 38 (not a significant change).

On this clonotype: Its antigen remains unidentified.

Cultured CD4+ T cell DNA underwent sequencing with the Oncomine TCR Beta short-read assay. In TCRdb, the PCR reads were re-called with MiXCR into one record per CDR3 protein. The table lists more than 20,000 distinct CDR3 sequences, under 80% of them singletons, with around 8.1% in the top ten. V was clipped by 7 bases and J by 3 bases, with 19 bases between them. This CDR3 is built from 16 residues. The sequenced material came from CD4+ T cells from blood, cultured in vitro. This sequence joins TRBV12-3 or TRBV12-4 and TRBJ1-3, with D perhaps TRBD1 (6 bases). This clonotype was sampled from a human donor who had recovered from COVID-19. The CDR3 sequence: CASKPRGRTVGNTIYF. CDR3 in DNA: TGTGCCAGCAAACCTCGAGGGAGGACAGTTGGAAACACCATATATTTT.